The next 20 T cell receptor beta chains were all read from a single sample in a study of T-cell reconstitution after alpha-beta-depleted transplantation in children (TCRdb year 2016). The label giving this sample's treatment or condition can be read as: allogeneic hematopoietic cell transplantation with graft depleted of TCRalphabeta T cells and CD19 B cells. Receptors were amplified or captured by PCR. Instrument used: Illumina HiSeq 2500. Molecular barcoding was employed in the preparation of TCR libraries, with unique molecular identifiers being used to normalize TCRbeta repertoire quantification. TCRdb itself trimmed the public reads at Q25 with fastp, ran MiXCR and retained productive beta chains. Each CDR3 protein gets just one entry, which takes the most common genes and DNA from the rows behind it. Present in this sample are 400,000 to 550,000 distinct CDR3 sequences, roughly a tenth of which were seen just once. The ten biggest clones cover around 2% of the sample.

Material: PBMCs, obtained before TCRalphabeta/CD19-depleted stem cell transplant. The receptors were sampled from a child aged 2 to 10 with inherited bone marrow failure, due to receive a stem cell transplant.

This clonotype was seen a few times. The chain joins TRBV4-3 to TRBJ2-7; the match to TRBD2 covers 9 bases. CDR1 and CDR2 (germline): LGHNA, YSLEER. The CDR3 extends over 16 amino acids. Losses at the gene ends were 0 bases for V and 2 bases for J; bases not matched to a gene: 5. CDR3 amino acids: CASSQDGLAGPYEQYF. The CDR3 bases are TGCGCCAGCAGCCAAGATGGCCTAGCGGGACCCTACGAGCAGTACTTC.

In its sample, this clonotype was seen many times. The CDR3 DNA is TGCAGTGCCCCGGGGGACAGGGGGCACGGTAACTATGGCTACACCTTC. Translation: CSAPGDRGHGNYGYTF. The rearrangement links TRBV20-1 to TRBJ1-2; 12 bases match TRBD1. Germline V lookup: CDR1 DFQATT, CDR2 SNEGSKA (reference sequence). This CDR3 is 16 amino acids long. V shed 6 bases and J 1 base; nucleotides not matched to a gene: 9.

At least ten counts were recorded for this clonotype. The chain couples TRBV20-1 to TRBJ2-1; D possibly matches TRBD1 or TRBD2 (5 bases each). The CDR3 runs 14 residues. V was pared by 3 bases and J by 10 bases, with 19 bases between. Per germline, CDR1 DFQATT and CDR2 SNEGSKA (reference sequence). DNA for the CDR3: TGCAGTGCTAGGGGTCCCGGGACCTACGTCGAGCAGTTCTTC. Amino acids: CSARGPGTYVEQFF.

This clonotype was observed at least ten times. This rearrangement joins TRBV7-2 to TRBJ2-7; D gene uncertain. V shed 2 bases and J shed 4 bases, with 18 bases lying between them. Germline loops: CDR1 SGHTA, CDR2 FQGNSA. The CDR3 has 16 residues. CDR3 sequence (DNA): TGTGCCAGCAGCTTAAGAGGAGAGAGGCCCGATTACGAGCAGTACTTC. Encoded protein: CASSLRGERPDYEQYF.

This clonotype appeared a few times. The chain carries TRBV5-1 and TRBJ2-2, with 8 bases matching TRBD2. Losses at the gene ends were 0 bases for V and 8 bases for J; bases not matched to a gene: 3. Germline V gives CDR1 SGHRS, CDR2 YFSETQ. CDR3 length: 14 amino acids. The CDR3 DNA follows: TGCGCCAGCAGCTTGGAACTAGCGGTTGGGGAGCTGTTTTTT. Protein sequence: CASSLELAVGELFF.

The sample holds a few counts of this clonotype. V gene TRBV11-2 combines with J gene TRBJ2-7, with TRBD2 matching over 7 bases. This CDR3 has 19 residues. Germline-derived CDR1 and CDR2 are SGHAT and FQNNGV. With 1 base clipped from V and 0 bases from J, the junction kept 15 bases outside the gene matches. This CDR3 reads CASSLVAGPASGSSYEQYF. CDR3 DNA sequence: TGTGCCAGCAGCTTAGTGGCGGGTCCTGCTAGCGGCTCCTCCTACGAGCAGTACTTC. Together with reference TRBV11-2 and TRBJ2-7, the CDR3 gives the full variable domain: EAGVAQSPRYKIIEKRQSVAFWCNPISGHATLYWYQQILGQGPKLLIQFQNNGVVDDSQLPKDRFSAERLKGVDSTLKIQPAKLEDSAVYLCASSLVAGPASGSSYEQYFGPGTRLTVT.

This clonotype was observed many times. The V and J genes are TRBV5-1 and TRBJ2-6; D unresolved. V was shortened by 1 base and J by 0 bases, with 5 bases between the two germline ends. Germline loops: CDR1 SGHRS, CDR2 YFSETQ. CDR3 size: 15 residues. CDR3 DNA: TGCGCCAGCAGCTTGATGGCCTCTGGGGCCAACGTCCTGACTTTC. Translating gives CASSLMASGANVLTF.

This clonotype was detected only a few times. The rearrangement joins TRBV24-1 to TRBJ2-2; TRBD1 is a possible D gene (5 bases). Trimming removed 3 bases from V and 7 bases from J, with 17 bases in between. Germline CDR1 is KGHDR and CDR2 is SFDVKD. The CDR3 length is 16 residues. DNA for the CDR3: TGTGCCACCAGTGATACAAAGACAGAGTGGTTCGGGGAGCTGTTTTTT. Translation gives CATSDTKTEWFGELFF.

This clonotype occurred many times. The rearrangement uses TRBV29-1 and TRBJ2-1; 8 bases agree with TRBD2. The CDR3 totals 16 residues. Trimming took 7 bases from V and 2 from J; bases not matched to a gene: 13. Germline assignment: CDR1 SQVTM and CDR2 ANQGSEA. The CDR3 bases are TGCAGCGCCATCCTGACACTAGCGGTACCCTACAATGAGCAGTTCTTC. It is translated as CSAILTLAVPYNEQFF.

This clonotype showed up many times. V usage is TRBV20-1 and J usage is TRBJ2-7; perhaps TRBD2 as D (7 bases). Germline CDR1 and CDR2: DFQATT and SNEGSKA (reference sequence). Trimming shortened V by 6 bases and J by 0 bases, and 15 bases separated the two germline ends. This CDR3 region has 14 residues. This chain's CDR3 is CSASFRGGSYEQYF. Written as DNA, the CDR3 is TGCAGTGCCTCGTTTAGGGGGGGCTCCTACGAGCAGTACTTC.

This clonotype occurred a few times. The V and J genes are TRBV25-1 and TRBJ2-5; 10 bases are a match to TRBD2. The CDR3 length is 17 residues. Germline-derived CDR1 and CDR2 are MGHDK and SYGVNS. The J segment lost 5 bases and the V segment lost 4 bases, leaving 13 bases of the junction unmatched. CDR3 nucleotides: TGTGCCAGCAGTGGTAATACGGGGACTAGCGAATTGGAGACCCAGTACTTC. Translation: CASSGNTGTSELETQYF.

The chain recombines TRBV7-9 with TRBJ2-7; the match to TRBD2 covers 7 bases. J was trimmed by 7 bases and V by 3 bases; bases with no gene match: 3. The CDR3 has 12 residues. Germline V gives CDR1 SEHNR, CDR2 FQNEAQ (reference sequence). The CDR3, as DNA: TGTGCCAGCAGCTTGACTAGCTGGGAGCAGTACTTC. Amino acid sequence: CASSLTSWEQYF.

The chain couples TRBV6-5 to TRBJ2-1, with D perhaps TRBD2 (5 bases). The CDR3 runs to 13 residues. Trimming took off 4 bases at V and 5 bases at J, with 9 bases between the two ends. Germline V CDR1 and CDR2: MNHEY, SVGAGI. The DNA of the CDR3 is TGTGCCAGCAGTTCCCAGAGGGACAATGAGCAGTTCTTC. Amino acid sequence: CASSSQRDNEQFF.

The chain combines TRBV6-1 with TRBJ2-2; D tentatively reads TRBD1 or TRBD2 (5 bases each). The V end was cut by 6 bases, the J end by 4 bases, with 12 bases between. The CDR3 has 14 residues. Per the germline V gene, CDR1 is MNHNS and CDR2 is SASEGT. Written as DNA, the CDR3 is TGTGCCAGCAGACCGGGGCTCGGCACCGGGGAGCTGTTTTTT. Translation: CASRPGLGTGELFF.

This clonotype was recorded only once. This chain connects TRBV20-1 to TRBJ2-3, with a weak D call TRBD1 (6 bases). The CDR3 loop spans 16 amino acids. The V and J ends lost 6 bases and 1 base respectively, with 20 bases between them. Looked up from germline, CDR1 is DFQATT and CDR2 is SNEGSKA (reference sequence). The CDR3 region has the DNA TGCAGTGCCAGCTACTCGACAGGAAGGGGCACAGATACGCAGTATTTT. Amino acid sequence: CSASYSTGRGTDTQYF.

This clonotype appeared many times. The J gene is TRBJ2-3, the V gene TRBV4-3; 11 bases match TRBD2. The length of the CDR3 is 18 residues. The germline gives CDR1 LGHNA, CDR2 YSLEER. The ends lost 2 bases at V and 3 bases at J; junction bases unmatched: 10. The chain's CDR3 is CASSQISGRAGFTDTQYF. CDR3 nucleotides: TGCGCCAGCAGCCAAATTAGCGGGAGGGCCGGATTTACAGATACGCAGTATTTT.

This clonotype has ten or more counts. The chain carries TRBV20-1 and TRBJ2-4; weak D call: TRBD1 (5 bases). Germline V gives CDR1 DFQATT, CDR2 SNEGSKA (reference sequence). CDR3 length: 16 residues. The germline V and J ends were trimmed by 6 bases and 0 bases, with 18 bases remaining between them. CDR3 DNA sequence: TGCAGTGCCCAGGCCCCATTAGGGGTAGCCAAAAACATTCAGTACTTC. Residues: CSAQAPLGVAKNIQYF.

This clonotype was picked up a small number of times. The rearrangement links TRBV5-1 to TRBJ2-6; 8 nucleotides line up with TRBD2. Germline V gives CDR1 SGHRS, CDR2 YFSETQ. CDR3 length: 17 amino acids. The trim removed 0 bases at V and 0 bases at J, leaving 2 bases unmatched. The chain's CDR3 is CASSLAGGSSGANVLTF. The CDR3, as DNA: TGCGCCAGCAGCTTGGCGGGGGGGAGCTCTGGGGCCAACGTCCTGACTTTC.

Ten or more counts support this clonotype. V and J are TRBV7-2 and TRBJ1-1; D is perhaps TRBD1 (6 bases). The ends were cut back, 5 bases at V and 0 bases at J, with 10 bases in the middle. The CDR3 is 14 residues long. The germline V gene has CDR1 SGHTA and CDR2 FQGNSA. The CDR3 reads CASSQTGMNTEAFF. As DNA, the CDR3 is TGTGCCAGCAGCCAGACAGGAATGAACACTGAAGCTTTCTTT.

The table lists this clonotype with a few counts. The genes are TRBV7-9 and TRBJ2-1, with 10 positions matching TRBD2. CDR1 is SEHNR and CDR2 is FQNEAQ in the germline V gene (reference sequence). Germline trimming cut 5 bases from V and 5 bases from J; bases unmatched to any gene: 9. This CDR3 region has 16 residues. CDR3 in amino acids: CASSTELSGRNNEQFF. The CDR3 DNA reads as TGTGCCAGCAGCACTGAACTTAGCGGGAGGAACAATGAGCAGTTCTTC.